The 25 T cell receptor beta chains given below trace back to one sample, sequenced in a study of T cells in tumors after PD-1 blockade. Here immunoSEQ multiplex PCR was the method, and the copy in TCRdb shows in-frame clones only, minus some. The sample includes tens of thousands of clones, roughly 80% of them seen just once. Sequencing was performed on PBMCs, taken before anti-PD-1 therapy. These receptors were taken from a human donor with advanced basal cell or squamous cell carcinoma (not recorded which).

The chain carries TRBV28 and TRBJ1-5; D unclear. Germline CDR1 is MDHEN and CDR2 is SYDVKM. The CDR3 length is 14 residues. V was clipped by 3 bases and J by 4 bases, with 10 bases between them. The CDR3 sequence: CASSFPAVNQPQHF. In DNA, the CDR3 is TGTGCCAGCAGTTTCCCGGCTGTGAATCAGCCCCAGCATTTT.

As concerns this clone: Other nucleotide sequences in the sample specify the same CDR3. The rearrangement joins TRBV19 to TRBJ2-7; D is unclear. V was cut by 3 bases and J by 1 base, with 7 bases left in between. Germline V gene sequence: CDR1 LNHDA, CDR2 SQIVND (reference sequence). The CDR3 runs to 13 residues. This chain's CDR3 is CASSIGRSYEQYF. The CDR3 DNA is TGTGCCAGTAGTATCGGCAGATCCTACGAGCAGTACTTC.

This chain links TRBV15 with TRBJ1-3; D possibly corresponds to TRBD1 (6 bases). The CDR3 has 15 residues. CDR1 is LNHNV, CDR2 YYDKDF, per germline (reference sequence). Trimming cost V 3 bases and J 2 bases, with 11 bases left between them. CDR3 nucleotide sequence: TGTGCCACCAGCAGGAAACAGGGAACTGGAAACACCATATATTTT. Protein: CATSRKQGTGNTIYF.

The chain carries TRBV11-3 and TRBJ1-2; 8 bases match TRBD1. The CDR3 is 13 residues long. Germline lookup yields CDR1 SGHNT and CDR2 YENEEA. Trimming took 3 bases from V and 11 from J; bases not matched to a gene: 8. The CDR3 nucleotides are TGTGCCAGCAGCTTGGGACAGGAAATAGGATACACCTTC. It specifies CASSLGQEIGYTF.

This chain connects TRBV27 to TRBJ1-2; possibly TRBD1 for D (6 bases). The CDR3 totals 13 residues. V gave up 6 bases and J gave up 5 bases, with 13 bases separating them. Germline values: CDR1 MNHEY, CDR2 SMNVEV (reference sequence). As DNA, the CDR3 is TGTGCCAGCAGCCGAACAGGGTTATATGGCTACACCTTC. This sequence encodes CASSRTGLYGYTF.

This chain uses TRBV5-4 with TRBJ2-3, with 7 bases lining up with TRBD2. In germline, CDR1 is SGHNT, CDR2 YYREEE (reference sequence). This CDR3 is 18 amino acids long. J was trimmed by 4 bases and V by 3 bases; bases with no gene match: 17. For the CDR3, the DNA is TGTGCCAGCAGCTACCCTCCCTCGGTGGGAGGGGAAGCAGATACGCAGTATTTT. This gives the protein CASSYPPSVGGEADTQYF.

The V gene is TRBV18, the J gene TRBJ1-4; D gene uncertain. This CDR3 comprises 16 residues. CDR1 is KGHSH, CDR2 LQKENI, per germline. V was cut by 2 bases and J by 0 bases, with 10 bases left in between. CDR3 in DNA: TGTGCCAGCTCACCAGCTTCCCGTGCAACTAATGAAAAACTGTTTTTT. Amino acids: CASSPASRATNEKLFF. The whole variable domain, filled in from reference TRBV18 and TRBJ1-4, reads NAGVMQNPRHLVRRRGQEARLRCSPMKGHSHVYWYRQLPEEGLKFMVYLQKENIIDESGMPKERFSAEFPKEGPSILRIQQVVRGDSAAYFCASSPASRATNEKLFFGSGTQLSVL.

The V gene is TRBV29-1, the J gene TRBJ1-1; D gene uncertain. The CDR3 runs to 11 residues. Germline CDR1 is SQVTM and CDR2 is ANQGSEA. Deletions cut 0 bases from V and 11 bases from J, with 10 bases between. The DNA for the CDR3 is TGCAGCGTTGAAGATCAGCACGTGGCTTTCTTT. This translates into CSVEDQHVAFF.

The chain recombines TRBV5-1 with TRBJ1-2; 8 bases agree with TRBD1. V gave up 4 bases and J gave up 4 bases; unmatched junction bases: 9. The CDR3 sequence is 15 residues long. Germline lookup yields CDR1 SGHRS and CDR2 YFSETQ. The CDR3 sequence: CASSQMTGVGYGYTF. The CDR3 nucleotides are TGCGCCAGCAGCCAGATGACAGGGGTTGGCTATGGCTACACCTTC.

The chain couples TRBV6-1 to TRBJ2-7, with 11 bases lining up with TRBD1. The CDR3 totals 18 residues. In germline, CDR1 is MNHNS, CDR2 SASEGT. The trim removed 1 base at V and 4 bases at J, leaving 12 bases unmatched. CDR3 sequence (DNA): TGTGCCAGCAGTGAAGGTCTTACAGGACAGGGGGCATTTTACGAGCAGTACTTC. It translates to CASSEGLTGQGAFYEQYF.

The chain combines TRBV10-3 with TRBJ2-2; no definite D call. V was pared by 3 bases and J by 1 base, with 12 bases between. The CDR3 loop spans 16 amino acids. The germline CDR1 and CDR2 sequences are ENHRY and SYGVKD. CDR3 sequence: CAISDRRRKNTGELFF. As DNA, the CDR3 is TGTGCCATCAGTGATCGGCGACGGAAGAACACCGGGGAGCTGTTTTTT.

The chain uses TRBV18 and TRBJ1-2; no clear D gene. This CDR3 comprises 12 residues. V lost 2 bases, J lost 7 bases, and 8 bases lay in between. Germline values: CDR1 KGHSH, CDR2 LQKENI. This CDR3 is CASSPGEAGYTF. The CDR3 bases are TGTGCCAGCTCACCAGGGGAAGCTGGCTACACCTTC.

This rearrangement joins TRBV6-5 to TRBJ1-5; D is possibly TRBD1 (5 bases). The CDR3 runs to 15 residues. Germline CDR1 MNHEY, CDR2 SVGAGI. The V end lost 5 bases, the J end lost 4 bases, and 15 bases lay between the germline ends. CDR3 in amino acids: CASSPFGTGNQPQHF. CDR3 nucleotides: TGTGCCAGCAGTCCCTTCGGGACGGGGAATCAGCCCCAGCATTTT.

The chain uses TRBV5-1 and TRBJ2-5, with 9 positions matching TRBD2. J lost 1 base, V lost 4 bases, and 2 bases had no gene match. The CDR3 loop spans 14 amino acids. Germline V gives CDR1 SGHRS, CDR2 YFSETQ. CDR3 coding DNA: TGCGCCAGCAGCCTAGCGGGGATCCAAGAGACCCAGTACTTC. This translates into CASSLAGIQETQYF.

This CDR3 is CASSLRSVVDIQYF. In nucleotides, the CDR3 is TGCGCCAGCAGTCTCCGCTCGGTGGTGGACATTCAGTACTTC. The chain recombines TRBV23-1 with TRBJ2-4; D unclear. TRBV23-1 is an open reading frame whose function is uncertain. Trimming took 4 bases from V and 8 from J, leaving 15 bases between them. The CDR3 has 14 amino acids.

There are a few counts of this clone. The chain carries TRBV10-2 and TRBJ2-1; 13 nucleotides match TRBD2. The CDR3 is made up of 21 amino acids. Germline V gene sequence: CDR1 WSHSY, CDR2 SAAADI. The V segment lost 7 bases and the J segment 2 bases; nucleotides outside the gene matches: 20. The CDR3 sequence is CASIRTSGSTLRGLPYNEQFF. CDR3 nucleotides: TGCGCCAGCATCAGGACTAGCGGGAGTACCCTAAGGGGTCTACCCTACAATGAGCAGTTCTTC.

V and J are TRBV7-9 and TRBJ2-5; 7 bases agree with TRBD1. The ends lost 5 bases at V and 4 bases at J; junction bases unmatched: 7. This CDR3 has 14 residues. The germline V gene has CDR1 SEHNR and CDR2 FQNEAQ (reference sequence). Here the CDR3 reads CASSIQGVVETQYF. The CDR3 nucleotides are TGTGCCAGCAGCATCCAGGGGGTAGTAGAGACCCAGTACTTC. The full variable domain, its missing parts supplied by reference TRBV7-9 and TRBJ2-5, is DTGVSQNPRHKITKRGQNVTFRCDPISEHNRLYWYRQTLGQGPEFLTYFQNEAQLEKSRLLSDRFSAERPKGSFSTLEIQRTEQGDSAMYLCASSIQGVVETQYFGPGTRLLVL.

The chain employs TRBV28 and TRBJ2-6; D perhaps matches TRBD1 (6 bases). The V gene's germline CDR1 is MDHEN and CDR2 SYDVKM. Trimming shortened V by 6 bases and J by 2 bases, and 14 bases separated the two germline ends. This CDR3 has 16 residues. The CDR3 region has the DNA TGTGCCAGCAGCCCTATTACAGGGCCTGGGGCCAACGTCCTGACTTTC. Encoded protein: CASSPITGPGANVLTF.

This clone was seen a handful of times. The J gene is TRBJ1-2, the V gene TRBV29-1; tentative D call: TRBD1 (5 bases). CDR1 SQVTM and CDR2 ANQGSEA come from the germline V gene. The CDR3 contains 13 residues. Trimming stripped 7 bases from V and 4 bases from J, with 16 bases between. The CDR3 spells CSAKGEGIYGYTF. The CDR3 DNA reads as TGCAGCGCTAAAGGGGAGGGGATCTATGGCTACACCTTC. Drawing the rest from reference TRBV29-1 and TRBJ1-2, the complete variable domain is SAVISQKPSRDICQRGTSLTIQCQVDSQVTMMFWYRQQPGQSLTLIATANQGSEATYESGFVIDKFPISRPNLTFSTLTVSNMSPEDSSIYLCSAKGEGIYGYTFGSGTRLTVV.

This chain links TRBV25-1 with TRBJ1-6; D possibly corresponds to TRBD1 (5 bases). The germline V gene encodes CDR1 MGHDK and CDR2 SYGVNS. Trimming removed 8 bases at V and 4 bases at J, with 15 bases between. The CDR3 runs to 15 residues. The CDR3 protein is CASGERGSYNSPLHF. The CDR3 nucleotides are TGTGCCAGCGGCGAACGGGGCTCATATAATTCACCCCTCCACTTT.

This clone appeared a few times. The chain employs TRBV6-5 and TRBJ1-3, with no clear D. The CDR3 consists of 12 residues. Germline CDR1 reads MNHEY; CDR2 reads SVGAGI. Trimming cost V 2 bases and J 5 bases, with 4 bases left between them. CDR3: CASSYDRNTIYF. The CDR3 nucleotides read TGTGCCAGCAGTTACGACAGAAACACCATATATTTT.

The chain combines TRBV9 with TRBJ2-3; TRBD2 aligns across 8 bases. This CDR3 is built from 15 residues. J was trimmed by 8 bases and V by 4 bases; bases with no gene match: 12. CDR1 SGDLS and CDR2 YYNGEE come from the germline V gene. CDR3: CASSSSGSGTVTQYF. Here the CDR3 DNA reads TGTGCCAGCAGCTCTAGCGGGTCCGGGACGGTTACGCAGTATTTT.

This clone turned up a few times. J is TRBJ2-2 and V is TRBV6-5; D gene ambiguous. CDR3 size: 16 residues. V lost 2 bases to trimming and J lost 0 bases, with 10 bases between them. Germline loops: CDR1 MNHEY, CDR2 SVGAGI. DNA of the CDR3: TGTGCCAGCAGTTACAAGGGCAGACCGAACACCGGGGAGCTGTTTTTT. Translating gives CASSYKGRPNTGELFF.

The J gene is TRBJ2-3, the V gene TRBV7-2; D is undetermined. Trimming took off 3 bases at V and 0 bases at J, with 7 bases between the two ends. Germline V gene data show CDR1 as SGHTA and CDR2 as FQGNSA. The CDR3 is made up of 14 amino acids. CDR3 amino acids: CASSLRDSTDTQYF. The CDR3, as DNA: TGTGCCAGCAGCTTGAGAGACAGCACAGATACGCAGTATTTT.

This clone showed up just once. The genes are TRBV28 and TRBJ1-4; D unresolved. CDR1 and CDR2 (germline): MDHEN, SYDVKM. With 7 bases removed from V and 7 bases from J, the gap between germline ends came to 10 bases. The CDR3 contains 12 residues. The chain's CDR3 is CASTRTGEKLFF. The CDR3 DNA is TGTGCCAGCACCCGGACCGGTGAAAAACTGTTTTTT.